The rows below give T cell receptor beta chains drawn from one sample of a study of a mutant IDH1 vaccine in newly diagnosed glioma. Only in-frame clones appear in the TCRdb table, and some are missing; sequencing was by immunoSEQ multiplex PCR. The table has more than 25,000 clones, 75% to 90% seen once. These receptors' antigens are unknown. The sequenced sample was peripheral blood mononuclear cells (PBMCs), obtained from a glioma patient whose treatment included an IDH1 peptide vaccine. The source is a woman between 40 and 50 years old with glioma. Some clones in this sample may be carry-over from other donors' samples. Each CDR3 is given with its conserved first and last residue. D genes are given only for firm matches. Some rows have no size entry. The others give once, few or many, or a class for an expanded clone.

TRBV5-4,-,-,TRBJ2-3,TGTGCCAGCAGCCCCTCGTCGGATACAGATACGCAGTATTTT,CASSPSSDTDTQYF
TRBV11-2,-,-,TRBJ1-1,TGTGCCAGCAGCTTCGCTCCCTCAGGGGAAGCTTTCTTT,CASSFAPSGEAFF
TRBV27,-,-,TRBJ2-1,TGTGCCAGCAGTTTACTCGTAGATTCGGGGCAGTTCTTC,CASSLLVDSGQFF
TRBV4-1,-,-,TRBJ2-1,TGCGCCAGTGGAGAGGAGGACTACAATGAGCAGTTCTTC,CASGEEDYNEQFF
TRBV7-2,TRBD2,-,TRBJ2-5,TGTGCCAGCAGCTTAGGGGCTAGCGGGGGGCCGCGCCGGGAGACCCAGTACTTC,CASSLGASGGPRRETQYF
TRBV7-3,-,-,TRBJ2-1,TGTGCCAGCAGCCCGTCCAGGGGTAATGAGCAGTTCTTC,CASSPSRGNEQFF
TRBV21-1,-,-,TRBJ1-2,TGTGCCAGACCCGGGTTATACAGGGTCTATTCGGGGGGCTACACCTTC,CARPGLYRVYSGGYTF
TRBV5-8,-,once,TRBJ2-7,TGTGCCAGCAGCTTGGGGGGACGGTACTTC,CASSLGGRYF
TRBV10-3,TRBD1,-,TRBJ2-7,TGTGCCATCAGTGCCCTAGTGACAGGGCCCCCTGCCTACGAGCAGTACTTC,CAISALVTGPPAYEQYF
TRBV5-6,TRBD1,-,TRBJ2-7,TGTGCCAGCACCTCCACCGGGACAGTCATCTACGAGCAGTACTTC,CASTSTGTVIYEQYF
TRBV19,TRBD2,medium-sized,TRBJ2-1,TGTGCCAGTAGGCCTAGCGGGGGGGATGAGCAGTTCTTC,CASRPSGGDEQFF
TRBV11-2,TRBD2,-,TRBJ2-1,TGTGCCAGCAGCTTTTTCGGGGGGGCCCCCGATGAGCAGTTCTTC,CASSFFGGAPDEQFF
TRBV2,-,-,TRBJ1-6,TGTGCCAGCAGTGATGAAGGGTTACCCTATAATTCACCCCTCCACTTT,CASSDEGLPYNSPLHF
TRBV4-1,-,-,TRBJ1-1,TGCGCCAGCAGCCAAGATGGGGGGAGCGGTGATTATGAAGCTTTCTTT,CASSQDGGSGDYEAFF
TRBV11-1,-,-,TRBJ1-2,TGTGCCAGCAGCTTAGCCGGGGAAGGGGAGTATGGCTACACCTTC,CASSLAGEGEYGYTF
TRBV25-1,-,-,TRBJ2-7,TGTGCCAGCAGCCCAGGGTCTGCGTACGAGCAGTACTTC,CASSPGSAYEQYF
TRBV7-2,-,-,TRBJ2-3,TGTGCCAGCAGCCCCAGCGGTGACATCGTTGGAGATACGCAGTATTTT,CASSPSGDIVGDTQYF
TRBV28,TRBD2,once,TRBJ2-1,TGTGCCAGTAGTAGCGGGATGGAGATTGAGCAGTTCTTC,CASSSGMEIEQFF
TRBV7-3,-,-,TRBJ1-2,TGTGCCAGCAGCTTAGGAGGGACATATGGCTACACCTTC,CASSLGGTYGYTF
TRBV15,-,few,TRBJ1-1,TGTGCCACCAGCAGGAGACGGGGGGGGCGGAGGACTGAAGCTTTCTTT,CATSRRRGGRRTEAFF
TRBV7-8,-,-,TRBJ2-7,TGTGCCAGCAGGGCGAATGTGAGGACCTTGTACGAGCAGTACTTC,CASRANVRTLYEQYF
TRBV9,-,large,TRBJ1-1,TGTGCCAGCAGCGAGGGCACCGTGAACACTGAAGCTTTCTTT,CASSEGTVNTEAFF
TRBV19,-,-,TRBJ1-5,TGTGCCAGTAGTTCCCTGACAGACCCGAAGGGGCCCCAGCATTTT,CASSSLTDPKGPQHF
TRBV4-2,TRBD2,-,TRBJ2-3,TGTGCCAGCAGCCAAGATGGAGGTAGACTAGCGGGGGGGTCTGGCACAGATACGCAGTATTTT,CASSQDGGRLAGGSGTDTQYF
TRBV7-9,-,-,TRBJ2-2,TGTGCCAGCAGCTTAACGGTTACCCCCAGGACCGGGGAGCTGTTTTTT,CASSLTVTPRTGELFF
TRBV12-5,-,-,TRBJ2-1,TGTGCTAGTGGTTTGGTACTTACGGACTACAATGAGCAGTTCTTC,CASGLVLTDYNEQFF
TRBV11-2,TRBD2,-,TRBJ2-3,TGTGCCAGCAGCTTAGCGGGGGGTTCCACAATCACAGATACGCAGTATTTT,CASSLAGGSTITDTQYF
TRBV19,-,-,TRBJ1-5,TGTGCCAGTAGTACCTACTCCCCGCCTCGTAATCAGCCCCAGCATTTT,CASSTYSPPRNQPQHF
TRBV7-6,TRBD2,-,TRBJ2-1,TGTGCCAGCAGTCTATTGCCTGCGGGAGGAAATGAGCAGTTCTTC,CASSLLPAGGNEQFF
TRBV2,-,-,TRBJ2-2,TGTGCCAGCAGTACACGTGGGGGCCTAGGCACCGGGGAGCTGTTTTTT,CASSTRGGLGTGELFF
TRBV28,-,-,TRBJ1-2,TGTGTTGTCGGGACTAACTATGGCTACACCTTC,CVVGTNYGYTF
TRBV18,TRBD2,-,TRBJ2-3,TGTGCCAGCTCCCGCCTACTAGCGGCTAGCACAGATACGCAGTATTTT,CASSRLLAASTDTQYF